The 2 T cell receptor beta chains below were found in one sample sequenced in a study of cytomegalovirus exposure and HLA in healthy donors (dated by TCRdb to about 2017). Receptor libraries were prepared by the immunoSEQ multiplex PCR assay. For the multiplex PCR, a mixture combining 60 forward primers for TCR Vbeta segments and 13 reverse primers for TCR Jbeta segments was used. What TCRdb holds here is the immuneACCESS table cut down to in-frame rearrangements. Part of the clones is not present; checked against another copy, under half of the missing clones reflect an unresolved V gene, and the others are unexplained. This sample lists hundreds of thousands of clones; around 79% were detected once. The top ten hold 0.22% of the sample. The sequenced sample consisted of PBMCs. The receptors derive from a girl aged 2 to 10 in good health and CMV-seronegative.

The gene calls are TRBV5-8 and TRBJ2-3; 9 positions match TRBD2. Losses at the gene ends were 9 bases for V and 2 bases for J; bases not matched to a gene: 7. CDR3 size: 14 residues. The germline CDR1 and CDR2 sequences are SGHTS and YDEGEE. CDR3 DNA sequence: TGTGCCATATCGGGGACTAGCTCCACAGATACGCAGTATTTT. Protein product: CAISGTSSTDTQYF.

This clone has more than one count but fewer than ten. The chain employs TRBV7-2 and TRBJ2-3, with D tentatively TRBD1 (7 bases). CDR1 SGHTA and CDR2 FQGNSA come from the germline V gene. CDR3 length: 14 residues. Trimming removed 5 bases at V and 2 bases at J, with 11 bases between. CDR3 sequence (DNA): TGTGCCAGCAGCCCAGGGGGGTTCACAGATACGCAGTATTTT. Residues: CASSPGGFTDTQYF.